Listed here is a single TCR beta chain. Its target is not known. These data originate in a study of shared clonotypes between healthy human individuals. Study results and limitations: Estimated richness was generally greater in naive than memory subsets. What rarefaction showed was incomplete sorted-subset sequencing despite large depth.

The V and J ends lost 0 bases and 5 bases respectively, with 10 bases between them. The CDR3 is made up of 13 amino acids. Germline values: CDR1 GTSNPN, CDR2 SVGIG (reference sequence). Sequencing used immunoSEQ multiplex PCR; TCRdb keeps in-frame clones, though not all of them. The sample yields over a million clones, approximately 97% seen once. The chain recombines TRBV30 with TRBJ1-1; D is uncertain. The source is a man younger than 45 in good health. The specimen was naive CD4+ T cells sorted from blood. Subset in this sample: CD45RA+ positively selected. Here the CDR3 DNA reads TGTGCCTGGAGTGTACCAAGGAAAACTGAAGCTTTCTTT. As protein: CAWSVPRKTEAFF. Looking up the rest from reference TRBV30 and TRBJ1-1 gives the full variable domain: SQTIHQWPATLVQPVGSPLSLECTVEGTSNPNLYWYRQAAGRGLQLLFYSVGIGQISSEVPQNLSASRPQDRQFILSSKKLLLSDSGFYLCAWSVPRKTEAFFGQGTRLTVV.